This T cell receptor (beta chain) was captured in a study of identical twins. The CDR3 covers 13 residues. Germline V gives CDR1 SGHRS, CDR2 YFSETQ. Trimming took 0 bases from V and 5 from J, leaving 8 bases between them. Template switching added a universal primer site, and cDNA bore unique molecular identifiers. MiXCR, applied by TCRdb to the 5' RACE reads, yields one record per CDR3 protein. The table includes fewer than 500,000 distinct CDR3 sequences, around an eighth detected once. This clonotype was counted ten times or more. The same data also contributed to another study, on yellow fever vaccine responses in identical twins.

This sequence originates from a woman aged 18-35 years in good health. The sequenced material came from CD4+ T cells sorted from blood. The chain has TRBV5-1 and TRBJ2-5, with no clear D. This chain's CDR3 is CASSLDSEETQYF. CDR3 nucleotides: TGCGCCAGCAGCTTGGACAGCGAGGAGACCCAGTACTTC.